Listed here are 5 T cell receptor beta chains from one sample, sequenced in a study of patients and donors after allogeneic stem cell transplantation. TCRdb reprocessed the RT-PCR reads via MiXCR and lists one record per CDR3 protein. The sample has tens of thousands of distinct CDR3 sequences, approximately 26% seen once. The material sequenced was blood, either unsorted or a sorted T cell fraction (not recorded which). The receptors here all came from a human donor who was either an allogeneic HSCT recipient or a stem cell or donor lymphocyte infusion donor (not recorded which). It is not recorded whose cells these are; they may come from a transplant donor.

V and J are TRBV5-1 and TRBJ1-4; 7 bases fit TRBD1. Germline CDR1 reads SGHRS; CDR2 reads YFSETQ. V was clipped by 0 bases and J by 4 bases; unmatched bases: 6. The CDR3 has 16 amino acids. In DNA form, the CDR3 reads TGCGCCAGCAGCTTGGGATCCCGGGACAGTAATGAAAAACTGTTTTTT. It specifies CASSLGSRDSNEKLFF.

Details on this clonotype: One junction end disagrees with the germline gene, perhaps due to a read error. J is TRBJ2-1 and V is TRBV5-1; D ambiguous. The CDR3 is made up of 12 amino acids. Germline V gene data show CDR1 as SGHRS and CDR2 as YFSETQ. The CDR3 loop is CASSLAGYEQFF. The CDR3 coding sequence is TGTGCCAGCAGCTTAGCTGGATATGAGCAGTTCTTC. Variable domain in full (rest from reference TRBV5-1 and TRBJ2-1): KAGVTQTPRYLIKTRGQQVTLSCSPISGHRSVSWYQQTPGQGLQFLFEYFSETQRNKGNFPGRFSGRQFSNSRSEMNVSTLELGDSALYLCASSLAGYEQFFGPGTRLTVL.

To note about this clonotype: This CDR3 is missing its conserved last phenylalanine or tryptophan, likely due to a read error. It is unclear where the CDR3 begins or ends on the DNA, so no DNA is shown, and the CDR3 is as TCRdb lists it. This chain joins TRBV21-1 and TRBJ2-3; the tabulated D call, TRBD2, remains unverified against the DNA. TRBV21-1 is listed as a pseudogene. The CDR3 length is 10 residues, termini included. The CDR3 loop reads CASRGLPHFS.

This clonotype appeared a single time. This chain connects TRBV5-1 to TRBJ2-7, with D maybe TRBD2 (6 bases). V shed 4 bases and J shed 3 bases, with 11 bases lying between them. Germline V gene lookup returns CDR1 SGHRS and CDR2 YFSETQ. This CDR3 comprises 13 residues. The CDR3 sequence is CASSGGLRYEQYF. Written as DNA, the CDR3 is TGCGCCAGCAGCGGGGGACTCCGCTACGAGCAGTACTTC.

This clonotype was detected a few times. The V gene is TRBV7-2, the J gene TRBJ1-1, with D perhaps matching TRBD1 (6 bases). The CDR3 sequence is 14 residues long. Trimming pared 4 bases from V and 4 bases from J, leaving 13 bases between. Per the germline V gene, CDR1 is SGHTA and CDR2 is FQGNSA. The DNA for the CDR3 is TGTGCCAGCAGCTCGTCGGCAGGGGTCACTGAAGCTTTCTTT. This codes for CASSSSAGVTEAFF.